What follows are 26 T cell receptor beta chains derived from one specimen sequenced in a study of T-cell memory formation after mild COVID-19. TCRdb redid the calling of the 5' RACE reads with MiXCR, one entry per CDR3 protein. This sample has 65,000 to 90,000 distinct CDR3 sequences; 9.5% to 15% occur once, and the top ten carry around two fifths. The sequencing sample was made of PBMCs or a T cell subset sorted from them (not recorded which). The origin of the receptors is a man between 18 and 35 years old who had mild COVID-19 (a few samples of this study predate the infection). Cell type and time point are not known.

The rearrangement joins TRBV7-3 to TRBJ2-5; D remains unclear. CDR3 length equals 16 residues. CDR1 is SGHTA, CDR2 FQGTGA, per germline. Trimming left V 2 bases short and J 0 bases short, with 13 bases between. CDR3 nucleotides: TGTGCCAGCAGCTTATCCGGCCCGACGGACCAAGAGACCCAGTACTTC. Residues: CASSLSGPTDQETQYF. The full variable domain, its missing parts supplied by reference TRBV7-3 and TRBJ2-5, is GAGVSQTPSNKVTEKGKYVELRCDPISGHTALYWYRQSLGQGPEFLIYFQGTGAADDSGLPNDRFFAVRPEGSVSTLKIQRTERGDSAVYLCASSLSGPTDQETQYFGPGTRLLVL.

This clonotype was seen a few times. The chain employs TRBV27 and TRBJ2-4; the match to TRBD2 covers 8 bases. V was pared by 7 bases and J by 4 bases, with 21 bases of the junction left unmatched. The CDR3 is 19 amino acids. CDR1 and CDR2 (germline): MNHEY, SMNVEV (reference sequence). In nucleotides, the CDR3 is TGTGCCAGCACCTCCGCCCCTAGCGGGCTTCTTCCCCTAAAAAACATTCAGTACTTC. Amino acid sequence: CASTSAPSGLLPLKNIQYF.

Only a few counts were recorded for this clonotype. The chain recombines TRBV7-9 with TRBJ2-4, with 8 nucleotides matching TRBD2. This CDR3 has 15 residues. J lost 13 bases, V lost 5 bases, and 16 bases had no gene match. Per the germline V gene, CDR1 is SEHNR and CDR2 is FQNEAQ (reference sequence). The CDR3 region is CASSAPRGAGVGQYF. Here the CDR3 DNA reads TGTGCCAGCAGCGCTCCGCGGGGGGCGGGAGTAGGACAGTACTTC. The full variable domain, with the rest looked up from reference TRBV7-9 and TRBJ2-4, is DTGVSQNPRHKITKRGQNVTFRCDPISEHNRLYWYRQTLGQGPEFLTYFQNEAQLEKSRLLSDRFSAERPKGSFSTLEIQRTEQGDSAMYLCASSAPRGAGVGQYFGAGTRLSVL.

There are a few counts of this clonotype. CDR3 bases: TGTGCCAGCAGCCCTCGGGGACAGGGTTTTGATTCCCATGAAAAACTGTTTTTT. Protein: CASSPRGQGFDSHEKLFF. This chain joins TRBV14 and TRBJ1-4; 9 bases align to TRBD1. The CDR3 covers 18 residues. Germline-derived CDR1 and CDR2 are SGHDN and FVKESK. With V trimmed by 4 bases and J by 6 bases, 15 bases remained unmatched.

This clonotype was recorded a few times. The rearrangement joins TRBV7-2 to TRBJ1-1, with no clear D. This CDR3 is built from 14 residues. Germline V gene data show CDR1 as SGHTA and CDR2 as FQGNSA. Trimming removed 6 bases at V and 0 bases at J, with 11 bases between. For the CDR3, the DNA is TGTGCCAGCAGTTACTCGGCTTTGAACACTGAAGCTTTCTTT. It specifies CASSYSALNTEAFF.

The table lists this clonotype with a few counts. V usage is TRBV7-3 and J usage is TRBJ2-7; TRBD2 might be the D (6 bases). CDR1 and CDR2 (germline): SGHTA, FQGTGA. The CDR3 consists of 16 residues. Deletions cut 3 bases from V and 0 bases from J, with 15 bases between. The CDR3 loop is CASSFPGLLISYEQYV. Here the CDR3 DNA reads TGTGCCAGCAGCTTCCCGGGACTCCTAATCTCCTACGAGCAGTACGTC.

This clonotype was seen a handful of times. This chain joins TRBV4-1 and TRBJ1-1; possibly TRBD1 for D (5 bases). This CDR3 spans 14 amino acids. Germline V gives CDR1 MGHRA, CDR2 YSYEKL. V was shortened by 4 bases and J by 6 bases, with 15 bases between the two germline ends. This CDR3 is CASSPGARAAEAFF. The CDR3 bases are TGCGCCAGCAGCCCCGGGGCCAGGGCCGCTGAAGCTTTCTTT.

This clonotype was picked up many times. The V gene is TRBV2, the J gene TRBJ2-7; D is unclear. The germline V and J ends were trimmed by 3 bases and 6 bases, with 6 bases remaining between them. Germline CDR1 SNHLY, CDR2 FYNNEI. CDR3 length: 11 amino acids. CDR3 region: CASSEASEQYF. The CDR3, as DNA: TGTGCCAGCAGTGAGGCCAGCGAGCAGTACTTC.

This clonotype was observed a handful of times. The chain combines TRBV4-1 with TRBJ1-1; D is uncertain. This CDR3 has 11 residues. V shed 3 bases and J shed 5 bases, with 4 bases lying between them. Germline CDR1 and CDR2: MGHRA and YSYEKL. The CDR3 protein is CASSQWTEAFF. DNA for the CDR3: TGCGCCAGCAGCCAGTGGACTGAAGCTTTCTTT.

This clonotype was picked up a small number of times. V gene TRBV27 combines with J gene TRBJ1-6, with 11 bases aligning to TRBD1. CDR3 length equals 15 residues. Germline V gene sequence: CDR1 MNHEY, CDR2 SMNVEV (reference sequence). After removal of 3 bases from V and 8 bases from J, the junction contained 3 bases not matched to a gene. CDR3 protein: CASSFGTGGHSPLHF. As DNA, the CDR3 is TGTGCCAGCAGTTTTGGGACAGGGGGACATTCACCCCTCCACTTT.

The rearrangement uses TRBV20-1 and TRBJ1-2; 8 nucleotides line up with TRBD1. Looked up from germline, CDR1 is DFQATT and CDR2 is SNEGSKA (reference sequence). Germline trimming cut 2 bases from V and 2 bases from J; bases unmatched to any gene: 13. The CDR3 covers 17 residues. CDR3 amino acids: CSARSDRGNGSNYGYTF. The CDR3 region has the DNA TGCAGTGCTAGATCCGACAGGGGAAATGGGTCGAACTATGGCTACACCTTC.

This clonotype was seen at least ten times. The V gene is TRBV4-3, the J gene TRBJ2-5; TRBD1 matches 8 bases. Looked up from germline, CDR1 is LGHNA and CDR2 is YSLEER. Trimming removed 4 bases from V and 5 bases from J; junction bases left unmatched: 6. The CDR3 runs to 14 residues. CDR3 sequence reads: CASSPGTGGETQYF. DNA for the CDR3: TGCGCCAGCAGCCCCGGGACAGGAGGGGAGACCCAGTACTTC.

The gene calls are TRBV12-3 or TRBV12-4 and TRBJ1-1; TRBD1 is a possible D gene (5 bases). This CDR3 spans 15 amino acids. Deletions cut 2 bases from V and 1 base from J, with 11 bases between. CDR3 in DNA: TGTGCCAGCAGTTTAACGCAGGGTGGGAACACTGAAGCTTTCTTT. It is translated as CASSLTQGGNTEAFF.

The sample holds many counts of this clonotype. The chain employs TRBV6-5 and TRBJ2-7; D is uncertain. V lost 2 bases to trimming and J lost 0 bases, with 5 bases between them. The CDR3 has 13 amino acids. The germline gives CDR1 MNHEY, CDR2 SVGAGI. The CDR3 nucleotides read TGTGCCAGCAGTTACCGGAGCTCCTACGAGCAGTACTTC. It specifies CASSYRSSYEQYF.

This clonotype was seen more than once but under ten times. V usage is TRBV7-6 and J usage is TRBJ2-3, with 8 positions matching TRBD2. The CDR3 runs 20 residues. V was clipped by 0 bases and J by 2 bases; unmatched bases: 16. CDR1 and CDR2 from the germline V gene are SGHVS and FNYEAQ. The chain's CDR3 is CASSLASGVRRGALTDTQYF. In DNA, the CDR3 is TGTGCCAGCAGCTTAGCTTCTGGAGTAAGGCGGGGGGCCCTCACAGATACGCAGTATTTT. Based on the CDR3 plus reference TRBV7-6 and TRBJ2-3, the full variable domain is GAGVSQSPRYKVTKRGQDVALRCDPISGHVSLYWYRQALGQGPEFLTYFNYEAQQDKSGLPNDRFSAERPEGSISTLTIQRTEQRDSAMYRCASSLASGVRRGALTDTQYFGPGTRLTVL.

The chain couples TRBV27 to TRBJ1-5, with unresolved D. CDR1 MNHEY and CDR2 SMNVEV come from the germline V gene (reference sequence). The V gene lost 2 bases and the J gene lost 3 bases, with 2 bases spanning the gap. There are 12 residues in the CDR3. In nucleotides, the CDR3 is TGTGCCAGCAGTTTAATCAATCAGCCCCAGCATTTT. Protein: CASSLINQPQHF.

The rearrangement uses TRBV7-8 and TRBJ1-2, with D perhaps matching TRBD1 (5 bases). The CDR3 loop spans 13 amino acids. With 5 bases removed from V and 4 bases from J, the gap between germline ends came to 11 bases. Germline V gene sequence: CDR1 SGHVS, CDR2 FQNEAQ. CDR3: CASSADTFYGYTF. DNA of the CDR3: TGTGCCAGCAGCGCGGACACTTTCTATGGCTACACCTTC.

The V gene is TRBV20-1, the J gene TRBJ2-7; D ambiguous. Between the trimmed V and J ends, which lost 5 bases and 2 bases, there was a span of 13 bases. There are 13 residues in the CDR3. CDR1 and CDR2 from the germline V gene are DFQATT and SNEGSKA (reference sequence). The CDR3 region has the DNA TGCAGTGCTCAGCCCCACTGGGCCTACGAGCAGTACTTC. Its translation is CSAQPHWAYEQYF.

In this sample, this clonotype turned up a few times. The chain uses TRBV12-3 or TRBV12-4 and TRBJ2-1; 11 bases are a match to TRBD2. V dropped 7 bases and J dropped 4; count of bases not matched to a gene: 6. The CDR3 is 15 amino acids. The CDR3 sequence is CASKIAGGLYNEQFF. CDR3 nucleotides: TGTGCCAGCAAAATAGCGGGGGGGCTTTACAATGAGCAGTTCTTC.

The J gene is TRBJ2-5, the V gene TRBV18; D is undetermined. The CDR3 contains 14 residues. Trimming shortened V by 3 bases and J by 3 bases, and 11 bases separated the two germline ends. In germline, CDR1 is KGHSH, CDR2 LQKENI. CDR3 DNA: TGTGCCAGCTCACCCAGTACGGATGAAGAGACCCAGTACTTC. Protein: CASSPSTDEETQYF.

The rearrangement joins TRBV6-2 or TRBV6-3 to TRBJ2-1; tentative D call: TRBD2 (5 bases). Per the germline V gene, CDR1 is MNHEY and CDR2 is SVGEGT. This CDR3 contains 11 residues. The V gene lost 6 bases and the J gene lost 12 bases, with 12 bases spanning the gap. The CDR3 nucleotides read TGTGCCAGCAGCCGGACCGGAGGGCAGTTCTTC. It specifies CASSRTGGQFF.

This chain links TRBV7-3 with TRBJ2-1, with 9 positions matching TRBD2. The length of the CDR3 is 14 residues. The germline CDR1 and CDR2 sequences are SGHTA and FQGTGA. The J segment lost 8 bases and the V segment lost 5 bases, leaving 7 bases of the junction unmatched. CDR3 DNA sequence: TGTGCCAGCAGCACAGGACTAGCGAGGGATGAGCAGTTCTTC. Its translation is CASSTGLARDEQFF.

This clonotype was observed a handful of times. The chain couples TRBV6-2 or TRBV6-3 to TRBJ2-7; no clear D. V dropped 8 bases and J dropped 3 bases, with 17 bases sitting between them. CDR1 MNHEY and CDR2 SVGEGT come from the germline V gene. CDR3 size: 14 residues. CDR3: CASGALPAVYEQYF. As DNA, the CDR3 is TGTGCCAGCGGAGCCCTCCCTGCCGTCTACGAGCAGTACTTC.

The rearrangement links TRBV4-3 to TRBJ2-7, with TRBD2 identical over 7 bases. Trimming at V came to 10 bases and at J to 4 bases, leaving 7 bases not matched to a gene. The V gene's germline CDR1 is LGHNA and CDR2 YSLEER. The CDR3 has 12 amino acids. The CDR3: CATLSGVYEQYV. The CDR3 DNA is TGCGCCACTCTCAGCGGGGTTTACGAGCAGTACGTC.

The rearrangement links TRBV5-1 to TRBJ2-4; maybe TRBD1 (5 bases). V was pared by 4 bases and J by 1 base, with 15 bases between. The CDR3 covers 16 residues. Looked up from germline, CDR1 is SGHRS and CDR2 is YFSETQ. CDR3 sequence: CASSLDSYRAKNIQYF. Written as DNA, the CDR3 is TGCGCCAGCAGCCTAGACTCCTACAGGGCCAAAAACATTCAGTACTTC.

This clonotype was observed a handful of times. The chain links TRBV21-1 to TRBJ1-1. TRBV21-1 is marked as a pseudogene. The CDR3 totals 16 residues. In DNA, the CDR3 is TGTGCCAGCAGCAAAGGGAGTCGGAGTTTGGGCACTGAAGCTTTCTTT. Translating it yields CASSKGSRSLGTEAFF.